The T cell receptor beta chain under discussion was sequenced for a study of blood T cell repertoires in COVID-19 (TCRdb year 2020). Notes on the research overall: For ImmuneRACE Cohort 3, a participant was defined as recovered based on two consecutive negative NP/OP PCR tests, clearance by a healthcare professional, or resolution of symptoms. HLA class I and class II types, where available, came from metadata supplied by the sample provider rather than from assay-based typing. Collaborator samples came from the United States, Italy and Spain and covered acute and convalescent phases of COVID-19. The repertoires were released in a freely available public database meant as a resource for research on the immune response to SARS-CoV-2. Deeply sampled blood TCRbeta repertoires from subjects exposed to, actively infected with, or recovered from COVID-19 were included in the dataset. The prospective study material was composed of cDNA or gDNA derived from T cells, B-cell-depleted T cells, or PBMCs. The sample metadata nearly always contained a de-identified subject ID, COVID-19 status, age in years and sex. The samples were drawn from two sources: the first 160 participants of the ongoing ImmuneRACE study, and 1,254 subjects contributed by 6 global collaborators.

Comments on this clone: Its antigen is unknown. Base qualities are not at hand, and no much larger clone is one base apart.

Enrolling through a virtual design, the prospective study's participants ranged in age from about 18 to 89 years and lived across roughly 24 United States geographic areas. In the prospective study, cohorts were assigned on the basis of participant-reported clinical history obtained from a screening survey and a study questionnaire. Mobile phlebotomists in the prospective study collected whole blood, serum and a nasopharyngeal or oropharyngeal swab from every participant. Prospective study participants could optionally give additional blood draws and questionnaires over an approximately two-month period. Blood samples from the prospective study were shipped frozen or at room temperature prior to DNA extraction. TCRbeta CDR3 regions were amplified from genomic DNA using the immunoSEQ Assay, a bias-controlled multiplex PCR. Processing in the source paper ran as follows. The number of nucleated cells in each sample was estimated by amplification of reference gene primers within the assay. To quantify the absolute abundance of each unique TCRbeta CDR3 rearrangement, sequence reads were collapsed and filtered. Productive Simpson clonality was computed per sample as the square root of Simpson's diversity index over productive rearrangements. TCRdb carries this immuneACCESS record with in-frame sequences only. Its versions omit some clonotypes, under half of them owing to an unresolved V gene in the studies checked, with the rest unexplained. From that table come the V and J calls and clone size; the DNA was used to work out D and trimming. This sample comprises about 170,000 clones, roughly 85% of them detected only once. The top ten clones comprise 15% to 20% of the sample.

The CDR3 runs 12 residues from the cysteine to the phenylalanine. Only CDR3 DNA is held: 36 bases, read in frame from base 1. CDR1 SQVTM and CDR2 ANQGSEA are derived from the germline V gene. The V end gives up 4 bases and the J end 5 bases, leaving 4 bases in the junction not matched to a gene. The paper's findings and limits, for the study overall: How much clinical and demographic metadata was included differed by source and by participant, and the metadata was provided uncurated.

The V gene is TRBV29-1 and the J gene is TRBJ2-5; 7 middle bases align to TRBD2. Input material: PBMCs or T cells enriched from blood (not recorded which). This sequence was found in a woman aged 70-85 years in a cohort exposed to, infected with or recovered from COVID-19 (not recorded which). DNA sequence: TGCAGCGTTGTATCCGGGGGGGAGACCCAGTACTTC. The translation is CSVVSGGETQYF.